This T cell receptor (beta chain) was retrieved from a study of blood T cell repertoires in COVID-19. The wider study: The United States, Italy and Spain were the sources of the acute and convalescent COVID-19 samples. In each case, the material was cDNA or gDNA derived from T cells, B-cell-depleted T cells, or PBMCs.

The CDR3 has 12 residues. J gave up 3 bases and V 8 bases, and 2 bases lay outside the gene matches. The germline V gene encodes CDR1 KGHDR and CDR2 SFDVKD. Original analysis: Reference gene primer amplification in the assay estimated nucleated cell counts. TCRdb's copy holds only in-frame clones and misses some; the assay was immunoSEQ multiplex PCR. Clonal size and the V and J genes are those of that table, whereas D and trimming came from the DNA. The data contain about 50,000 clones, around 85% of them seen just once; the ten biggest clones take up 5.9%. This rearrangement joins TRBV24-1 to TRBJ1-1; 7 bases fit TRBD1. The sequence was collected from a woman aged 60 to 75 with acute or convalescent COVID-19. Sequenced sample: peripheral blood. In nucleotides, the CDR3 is TGTGCCACCAAAACAGGGGACACTGAAGCTTTCTTT. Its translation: CATKTGDTEAFF.